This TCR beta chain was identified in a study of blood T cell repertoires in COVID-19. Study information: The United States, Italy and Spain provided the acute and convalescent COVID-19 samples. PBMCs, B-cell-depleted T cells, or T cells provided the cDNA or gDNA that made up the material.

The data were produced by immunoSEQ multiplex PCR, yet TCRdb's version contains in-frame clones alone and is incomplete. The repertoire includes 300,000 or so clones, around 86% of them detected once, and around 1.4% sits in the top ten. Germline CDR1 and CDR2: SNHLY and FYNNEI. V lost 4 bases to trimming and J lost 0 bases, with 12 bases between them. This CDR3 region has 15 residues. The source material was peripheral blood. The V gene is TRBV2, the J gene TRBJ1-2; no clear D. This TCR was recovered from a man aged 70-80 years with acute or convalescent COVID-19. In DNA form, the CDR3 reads TGTGCCAGCAGTGTGGCAAGGGAGGCTAACTATGGCTACACCTTC. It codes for CASSVAREANYGYTF.